Below, one T cell receptor (beta chain) is given with its context. Its cognate antigen is unknown. These data originate in a study of post-analysis software for immune sequencing data. General study points: Patients carried roughly 5 TRBV segments more frequently than controls did, and TRBV5-6, TRBV5-1 and TRBV20-1 were among them.

Trimming left V 6 bases short and J 7 bases short, with 10 bases between. The germline CDR1 and CDR2 sequences are LGHDT and YNNKEL (reference sequence). The CDR3 extends over 11 amino acids. The library was made from cDNA and included unique molecular identifiers. TCRdb re-derived calls from the PCR reads in MiXCR, one entry per CDR3 protein. The table lists about 820,000 distinct CDR3 sequences, 53% of them singletons. The rearrangement links TRBV3-1 to TRBJ2-7; no clear D gene. The receptor comes from a girl between 5 and 17 years old with multiple sclerosis. Sequencing was carried out using blood. CDR3 sequence (DNA): TGTGCCAGCAGTCAAAGGGATGAGCAGTACTTC. This translates into CASSQRDEQYF.